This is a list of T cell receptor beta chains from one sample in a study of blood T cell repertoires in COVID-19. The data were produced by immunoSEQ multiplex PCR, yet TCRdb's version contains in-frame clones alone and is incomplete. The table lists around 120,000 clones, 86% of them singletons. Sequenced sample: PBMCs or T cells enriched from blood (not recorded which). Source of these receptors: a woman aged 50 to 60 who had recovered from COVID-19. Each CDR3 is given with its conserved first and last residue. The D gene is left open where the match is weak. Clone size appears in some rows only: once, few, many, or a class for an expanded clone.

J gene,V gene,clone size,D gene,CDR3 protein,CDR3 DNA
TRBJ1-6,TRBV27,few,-,CASSLSIRGSNSPLHF,TGTGCCAGCAGTTTATCGATTAGGGGAAGTAATTCACCCCTCCACTTT
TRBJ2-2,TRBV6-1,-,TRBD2,CASSEPIILAGGPTGELFF,TGTGCCAGCAGTGAACCGATAATACTAGCGGGGGGGCCCACCGGGGAGCTGTTTTTT
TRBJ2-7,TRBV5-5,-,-,CASSRTTYEQYF,TGTGCCAGCTCACGGACAACCTACGAGCAGTACTTC
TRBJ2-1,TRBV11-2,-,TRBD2,CASSFSSGGHNEQFF,TGTGCCAGCAGCTTCTCTAGCGGGGGGCACAATGAGCAGTTCTTC
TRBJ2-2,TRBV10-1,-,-,CASKGDSANTGELFF,TGCGCCAGCAAAGGAGACAGTGCAAACACCGGGGAGCTGTTTTTT
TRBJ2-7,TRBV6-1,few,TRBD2,CASSEWEGSYEQYF,TGTGCCAGCAGTGAATGGGAGGGCTCCTACGAGCAGTACTTC
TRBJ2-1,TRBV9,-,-,CASSLVGASHNEQFF,TGTGCCAGCAGCCTCGTAGGGGCGTCCCACAATGAGCAGTTCTTC
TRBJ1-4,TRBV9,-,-,CASSVEGVTNEKLFF,TGTGCCAGCAGCGTAGAGGGGGTGACTAATGAAAAACTGTTTTTT
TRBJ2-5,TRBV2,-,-,CASSGERTQYF,TGTGCCAGCAGTGGGGAGAGGACCCAGTACTTC
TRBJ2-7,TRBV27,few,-,CASSPNRVRGYEQYF,TGTGCCAGCAGTCCAAACAGGGTTCGTGGCTACGAGCAGTACTTC
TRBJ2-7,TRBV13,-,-,CATKRKARLLSNEQYF,TGTGCCACCAAGAGGAAAGCCCGACTTCTAAGCAACGAGCAGTACTTC
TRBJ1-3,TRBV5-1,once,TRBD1,CASRPAQGAGNTIYF,TGCGCCAGCAGACCCGCACAGGGGGCCGGAAACACCATATATTTT
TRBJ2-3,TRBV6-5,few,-,CASSYSTGGRTDTQYF,TGTGCCAGCAGTTACTCTACCGGGGGAAGGACAGATACGCAGTATTTT
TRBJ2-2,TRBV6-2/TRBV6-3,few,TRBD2,CASSRSSGGTGELFF,TGTGCCAGCAGTCGTTCTAGCGGGGGTACCGGGGAGCTGTTTTTT
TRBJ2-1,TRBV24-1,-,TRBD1,CATSDRPGTGTNNEQFF,TGTGCCACCAGTGACCGCCCCGGGACAGGGACAAACAATGAGCAGTTCTTC
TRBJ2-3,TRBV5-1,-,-,CASSLEMAGAADTQYF,TGCGCCAGCAGCTTGGAAATGGCGGGGGCCGCAGATACGCAGTATTTT
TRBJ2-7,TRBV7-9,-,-,CASSSGLGVYEQYF,TGTGCCAGCAGCTCCGGACTCGGGGTATACGAGCAGTACTTC
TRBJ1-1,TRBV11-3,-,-,CASSDGRGGAFF,TGTGCCAGCAGCGATGGTAGGGGGGGAGCTTTCTTT
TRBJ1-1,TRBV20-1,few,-,CSARVQTEAFF,TGCAGTGCTAGAGTACAGACTGAAGCTTTCTTT
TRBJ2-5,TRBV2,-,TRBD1,CASRTGSTKRRETQYF,TGTGCCAGCAGGACAGGGTCCACAAAGCGGAGGGAGACCCAGTACTTC
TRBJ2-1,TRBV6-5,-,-,CASRPLDSLNEQFF,TGTGCCAGCAGACCCCTGGACAGCCTAAATGAGCAGTTCTTC
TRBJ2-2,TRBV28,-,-,CASTLVNTGELFF,TGTGCCAGCACTCTCGTGAACACCGGGGAGCTGTTTTTT
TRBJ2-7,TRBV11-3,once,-,CASSLGQGLAYEQYF,TGTGCCAGCAGCTTAGGGCAGGGATTAGCCTACGAGCAGTACTTC
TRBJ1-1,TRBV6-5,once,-,CASSYGTRLYEAFF,TGTGCCAGCAGTTACGGTACGCGTCTCTATGAAGCTTTCTTT
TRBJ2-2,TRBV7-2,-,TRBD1,CASSPRTGILLGGELFF,TGTGCCAGCAGCCCGAGGACAGGGATACTACTAGGCGGGGAGCTGTTTTTT
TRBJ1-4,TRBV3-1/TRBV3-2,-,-,CASSGPGRGNNEKLFF,TGTGCCAGCAGCGGCCCGGGAAGAGGAAATAATGAAAAACTGTTTTTT
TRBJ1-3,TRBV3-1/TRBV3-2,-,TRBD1,CASSQVQGENTIYF,TGTGCCAGCAGCCAAGTGCAGGGGGAAAACACCATATATTTT
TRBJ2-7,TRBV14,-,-,CFPSGGLTYEQYF,TGTTTTCCGTCAGGGGGGCTGACCTACGAGCAGTACTTC
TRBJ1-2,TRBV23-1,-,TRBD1,CASSQSSDRERNNYGYTF,TGCGCCAGCAGTCAATCGTCGGACAGGGAACGAAATAACTATGGCTACACCTTC
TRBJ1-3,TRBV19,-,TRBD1,CASSSGTGSGNTIYF,TGTGCCAGTAGTTCTGGGACAGGGTCTGGAAACACCATATATTTT
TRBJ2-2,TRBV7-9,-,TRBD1,CASITTEGALGPGELFF,TGTGCCAGCATCACGACCGAGGGGGCGCTTGGGCCCGGGGAGCTGTTTTTT
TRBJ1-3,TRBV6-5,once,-,CASSYLNTIYF,TGTGCCAGCAGTTACCTGAACACCATATATTTT
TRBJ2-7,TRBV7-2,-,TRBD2,CASSSSGGRSYEQYF,TGTGCCAGCAGCTCTAGCGGGGGGCGCTCATACGAGCAGTACTTC
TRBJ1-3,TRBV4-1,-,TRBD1,CASSRPGQGRGNTIYF,TGCGCCAGCAGCCGCCCCGGACAGGGTAGGGGAAACACCATATATTTT
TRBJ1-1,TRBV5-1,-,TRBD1,CASSLAKRTGEAFF,TGCGCCAGCAGCTTGGCCAAACGGACAGGCGAAGCTTTCTTT
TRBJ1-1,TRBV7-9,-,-,CASSLRSADRLMNTEAFF,TGTGCCAGCAGCTTACGCTCCGCCGACAGGCTCATGAACACTGAAGCTTTCTTT
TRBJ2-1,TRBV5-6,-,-,CASSSSGKGDYNEQFF,TGTGCCAGCAGCTCATCTGGCAAGGGAGATTACAATGAGCAGTTCTTC
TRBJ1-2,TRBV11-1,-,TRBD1,CASSLTGRGTYGYTF,TGTGCCAGCAGCTTGACAGGGCGAGGGACATATGGCTACACCTTC
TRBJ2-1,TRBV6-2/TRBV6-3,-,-,CASSPDSSSYNEQFF,TGTGCCAGCAGTCCGGACTCGAGCTCCTACAATGAGCAGTTCTTC
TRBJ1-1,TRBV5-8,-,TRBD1,CASSLSSGQGGTEAFF,TGTGCCAGCAGCTTGTCGTCCGGACAGGGTGGCACTGAAGCTTTCTTT
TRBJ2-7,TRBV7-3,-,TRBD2,CASSFLGGYEQYF,TGTGCCAGCAGCTTCCTCGGGGGGTACGAGCAGTACTTC
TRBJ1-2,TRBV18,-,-,CASSPAGQNDGYTF,TGTGCCAGCTCACCTGCAGGTCAGAACGATGGCTACACCTTC
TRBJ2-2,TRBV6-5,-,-,CASQIGVTGELFF,TGTGCCAGCCAGATAGGAGTCACCGGGGAGCTGTTTTTT
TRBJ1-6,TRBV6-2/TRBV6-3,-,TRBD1,CASSTGQSSFHF,TGTGCCAGCAGCACGGGACAGAGCTCCTTCCACTTT
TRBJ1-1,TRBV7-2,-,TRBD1,CASSQQGDGVEAFF,TGTGCCAGCAGCCAACAGGGGGATGGAGTTGAAGCTTTCTTT
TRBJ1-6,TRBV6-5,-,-,CASSYRTVGSPLHF,TGTGCCAGCAGTTACAGGACAGTAGGGTCACCCCTCCACTTT
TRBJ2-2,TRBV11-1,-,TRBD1,CASSRGTGLRTGELFF,TGTGCCAGCAGCCGCGGGACAGGGCTTCGCACCGGGGAGCTGTTTTTT
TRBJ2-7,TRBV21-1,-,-,CASSKGVGRQTYEQYF,TGTGCCAGCAGCAAAGGGGTGGGGAGGCAAACCTACGAGCAGTACTTC
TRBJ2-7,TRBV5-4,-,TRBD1,CASSAGQGKLYEQYF,TGTGCCAGCAGCGCCGGACAGGGCAAACTCTACGAGCAGTACTTC
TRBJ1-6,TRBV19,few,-,CASKVNGVSPLHF,TGTGCCAGTAAGGTTAACGGGGTTTCACCCCTCCACTTT
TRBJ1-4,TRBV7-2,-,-,CASSYRGGGNEKLFF,TGTGCCAGCAGCTACCGGGGGGGTGGTAATGAAAAACTGTTTTTT
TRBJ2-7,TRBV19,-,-,CASRPVGEGVGYEQYF,TGTGCCAGTAGGCCCGTGGGTGAGGGCGTGGGCTACGAGCAGTACTTC